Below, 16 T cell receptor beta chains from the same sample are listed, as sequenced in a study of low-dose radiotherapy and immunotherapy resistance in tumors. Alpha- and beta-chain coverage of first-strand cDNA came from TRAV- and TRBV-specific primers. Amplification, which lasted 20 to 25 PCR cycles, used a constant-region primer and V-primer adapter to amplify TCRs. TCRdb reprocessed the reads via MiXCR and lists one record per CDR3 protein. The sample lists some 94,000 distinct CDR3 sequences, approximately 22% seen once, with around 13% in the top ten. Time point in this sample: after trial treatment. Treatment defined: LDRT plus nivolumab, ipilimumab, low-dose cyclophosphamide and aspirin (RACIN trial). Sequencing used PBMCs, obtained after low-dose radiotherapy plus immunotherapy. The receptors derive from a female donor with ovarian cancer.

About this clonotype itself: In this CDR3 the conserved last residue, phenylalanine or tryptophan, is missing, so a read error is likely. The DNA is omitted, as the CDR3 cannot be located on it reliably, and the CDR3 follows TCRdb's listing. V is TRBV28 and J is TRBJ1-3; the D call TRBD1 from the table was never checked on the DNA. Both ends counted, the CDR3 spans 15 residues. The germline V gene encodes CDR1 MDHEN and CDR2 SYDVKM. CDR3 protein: CAVLGRGALETPYIL.

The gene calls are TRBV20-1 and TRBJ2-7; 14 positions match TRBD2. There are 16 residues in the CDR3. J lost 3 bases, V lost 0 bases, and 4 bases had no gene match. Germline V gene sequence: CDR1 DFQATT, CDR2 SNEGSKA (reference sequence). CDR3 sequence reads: CSARDPGLAGGYEQYF. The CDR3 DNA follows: TGCAGTGCTAGAGATCCCGGACTAGCGGGAGGCTACGAGCAGTACTTC.

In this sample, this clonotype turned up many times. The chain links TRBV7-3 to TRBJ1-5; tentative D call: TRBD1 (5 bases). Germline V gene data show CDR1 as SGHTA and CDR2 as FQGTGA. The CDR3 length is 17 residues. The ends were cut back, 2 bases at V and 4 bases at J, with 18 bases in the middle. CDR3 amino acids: CASSLCPGGGGNQPQHF. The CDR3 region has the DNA TGTGCCAGCAGCTTATGCCCCGGAGGCGGGGGGAATCAGCCCCAGCATTTT.

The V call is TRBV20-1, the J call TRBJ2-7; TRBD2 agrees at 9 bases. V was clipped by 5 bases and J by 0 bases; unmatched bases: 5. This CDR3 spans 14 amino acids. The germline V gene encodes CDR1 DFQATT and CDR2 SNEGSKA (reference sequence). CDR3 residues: CSALLAGSSYEQYF. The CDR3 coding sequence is TGCAGTGCTTTACTAGCGGGCAGCTCCTACGAGCAGTACTTC.

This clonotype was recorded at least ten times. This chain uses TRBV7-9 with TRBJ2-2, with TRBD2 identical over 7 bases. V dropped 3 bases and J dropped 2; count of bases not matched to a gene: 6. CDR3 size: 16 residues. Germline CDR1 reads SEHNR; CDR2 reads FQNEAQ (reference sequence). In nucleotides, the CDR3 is TGTGCCAGCAGCTTTGGGAGGGCCGTCAACACCGGGGAGCTGTTTTTT. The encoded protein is CASSFGRAVNTGELFF.

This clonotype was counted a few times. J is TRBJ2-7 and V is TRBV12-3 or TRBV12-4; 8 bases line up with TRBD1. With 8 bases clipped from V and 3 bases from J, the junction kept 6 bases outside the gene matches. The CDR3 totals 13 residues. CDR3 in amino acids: CASGQQGVYEQYF. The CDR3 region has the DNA TGTGCCAGCGGCCAACAGGGGGTCTACGAGCAGTACTTC.

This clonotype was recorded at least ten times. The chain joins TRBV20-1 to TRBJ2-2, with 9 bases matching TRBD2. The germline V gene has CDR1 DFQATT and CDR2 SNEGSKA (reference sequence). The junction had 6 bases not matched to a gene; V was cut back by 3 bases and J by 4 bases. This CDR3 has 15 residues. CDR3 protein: CSASSGLALTGELFF. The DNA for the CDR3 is TGCAGTGCTAGCTCGGGACTAGCTCTCACCGGGGAGCTGTTTTTT.

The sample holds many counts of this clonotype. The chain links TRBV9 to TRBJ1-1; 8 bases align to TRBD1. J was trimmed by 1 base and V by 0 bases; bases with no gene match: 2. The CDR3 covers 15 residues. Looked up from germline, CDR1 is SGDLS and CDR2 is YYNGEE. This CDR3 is CASSVGTGTNTEAFF. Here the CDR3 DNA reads TGTGCCAGCAGCGTAGGGACAGGGACGAACACTGAAGCTTTCTTT.

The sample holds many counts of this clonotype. This chain's CDR3 is CASSESTSAETQYF. CDR3 bases: TGTGCCAGCAGTGAATCCACTAGCGCGGAGACCCAGTACTTC. This chain links TRBV6-1 with TRBJ2-5; 7 positions match TRBD2. CDR1 and CDR2 (germline): MNHNS, SASEGT. The J segment lost 5 bases and the V segment lost 2 bases, leaving 5 bases of the junction unmatched. The CDR3 is 14 residues long.

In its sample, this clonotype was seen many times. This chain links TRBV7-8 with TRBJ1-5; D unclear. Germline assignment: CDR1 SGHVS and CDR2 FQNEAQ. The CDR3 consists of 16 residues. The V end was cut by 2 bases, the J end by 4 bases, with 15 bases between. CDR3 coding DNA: TGTGCCAGCAGCTTAAGGTCTGGCAGGCCAAATCAGCCCCAGCATTTT. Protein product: CASSLRSGRPNQPQHF.

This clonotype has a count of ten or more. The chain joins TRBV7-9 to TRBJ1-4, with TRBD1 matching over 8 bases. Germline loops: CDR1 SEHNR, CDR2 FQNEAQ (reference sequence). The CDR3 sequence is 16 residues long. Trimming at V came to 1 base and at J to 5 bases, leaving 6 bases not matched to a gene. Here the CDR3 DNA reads TGTGCCAGCAGCTTAGGGTCAGGGGGCGCGAATGAAAAACTGTTTTTT. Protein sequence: CASSLGSGGANEKLFF.

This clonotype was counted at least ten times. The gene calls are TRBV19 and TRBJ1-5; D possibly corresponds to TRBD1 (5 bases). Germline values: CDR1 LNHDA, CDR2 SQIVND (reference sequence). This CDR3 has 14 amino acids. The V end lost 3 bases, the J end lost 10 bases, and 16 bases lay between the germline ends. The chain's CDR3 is CASSIVRVVGPQHF. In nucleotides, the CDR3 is TGTGCCAGTAGTATTGTCAGGGTGGTGGGACCCCAGCATTTT.

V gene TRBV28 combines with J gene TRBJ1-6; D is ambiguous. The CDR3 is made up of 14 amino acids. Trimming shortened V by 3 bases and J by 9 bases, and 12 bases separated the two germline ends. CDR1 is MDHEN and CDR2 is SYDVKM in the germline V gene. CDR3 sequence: CASSLSAFSSPLHF. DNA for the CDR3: TGTGCCAGCAGTTTGTCGGCCTTTAGTTCACCCCTCCACTTT.

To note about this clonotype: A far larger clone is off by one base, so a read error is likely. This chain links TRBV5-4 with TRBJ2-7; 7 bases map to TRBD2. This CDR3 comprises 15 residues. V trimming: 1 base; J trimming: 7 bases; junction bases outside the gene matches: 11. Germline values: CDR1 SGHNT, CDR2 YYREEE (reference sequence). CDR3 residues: CASSLRASGYNEQYF. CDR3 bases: TGTGCCAGCAGCTTGCGGGCTAGCGGCTACAATGAGCAGTACTTC.

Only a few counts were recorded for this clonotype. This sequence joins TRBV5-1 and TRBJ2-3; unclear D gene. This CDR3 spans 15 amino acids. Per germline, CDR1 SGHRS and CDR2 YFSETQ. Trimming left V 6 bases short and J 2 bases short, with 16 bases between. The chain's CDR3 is CASTVGGRTTDTQYF. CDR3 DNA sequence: TGCGCCAGCACCGTCGGTGGGCGAACCACAGATACGCAGTATTTT.

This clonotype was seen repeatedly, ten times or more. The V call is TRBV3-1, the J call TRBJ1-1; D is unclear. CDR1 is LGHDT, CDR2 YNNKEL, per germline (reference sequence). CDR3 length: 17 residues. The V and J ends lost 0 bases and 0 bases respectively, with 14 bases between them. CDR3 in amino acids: CASSQEREALLNTEAFF. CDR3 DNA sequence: TGTGCCAGCAGCCAAGAAAGGGAGGCGCTCTTGAACACTGAAGCTTTCTTT. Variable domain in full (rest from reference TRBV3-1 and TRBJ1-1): DTAVSQTPKYLVTQMGNDKSIKCEQNLGHDTMYWYKQDSKKFLKIMFSYNNKELIINETVPNRFSPKSPDKAHLNLHINSLELGDSAVYFCASSQEREALLNTEAFFGQGTRLTVV.